This TCR beta chain was obtained from a study of memory CD4+ T cells and cytomegalovirus serostatus. The overall study: Healthy Belgian adult donors included roughly nine CMV-positive and 24 CMV-negative people. Study-level results: CD4+ memory repertoires contained about two fifths of the roughly 160 reported CMV TCRbeta sequences.

The sort gate was single viable CD3+CD4+CD8-CD45RO+ cells for memory CD4+ T cells. CD4+ T cells were isolated by positive magnetic selection. Only in-frame clones appear in the TCRdb table, and some are missing; sequencing was by immunoSEQ multiplex PCR. This table holds tens of thousands of clones, approximately 77% found once. A note on this clone: The antigen is not known.

The clonotype originates from an adult in good health and CMV-seronegative. Some clones in this sample may be carry-over from other donors' samples. Source material: memory CD4+ T cells from blood.

CDR3 amino acids: CASSYSSGRSTGELFF. The DNA of the CDR3 is TGTGCCAGCAGTTACTCATCGGGACGAAGCACCGGGGAGCTGTTTTTT. V usage is TRBV6-5 and J usage is TRBJ2-2; perhaps D is TRBD1 or TRBD2 (5 bases each). Germline V gene data show CDR1 as MNHEY and CDR2 as SVGAGI. V lost 0 bases and J lost 4, with 12 bases in between. The CDR3 is 16 amino acids.